The 18 T cell receptor beta chains given below trace back to one sample, sequenced in a study of cytomegalovirus exposure and HLA in healthy donors. PCR primers comprised 60 Vbeta and 13 Jbeta primers. Using immunoSEQ multiplex PCR, the repertoire was profiled, and TCRdb retains in-frame clones only, with some absent. Altogether about 89,000 clones are present, under 80% being singletons, with the ten largest covering around 9.1%. Source material: PBMCs. The receptors were gathered from a man aged 25 to 45 in good health and CMV-seropositive.

The rearrangement joins TRBV2 to TRBJ2-7, with D hard to call. This CDR3 spans 11 amino acids. V shed 7 bases and J shed 2 bases, with 6 bases lying between them. CDR1 is SNHLY and CDR2 is FYNNEI in the germline V gene. In DNA, the CDR3 is TGTGCCAGCATGAGTCCCTACGAGCAGTACTTC. Amino acid sequence: CASMSPYEQYF.

This chain connects TRBV6-4 to TRBJ2-3; 12 bases are shared with TRBD2. Unmatched junction bases numbered 2, after V lost 3 bases and J lost 4 bases. This CDR3 comprises 15 residues. CDR1 MRHNA and CDR2 SNTAGT come from the germline V gene. CDR3 amino acids: CASSDTSGGPDTQYF. The CDR3 nucleotides are TGTGCCAGCAGTGATACTAGCGGGGGGCCAGATACGCAGTATTTT.

V gene TRBV4-3 combines with J gene TRBJ2-3; D perhaps matches TRBD2 (5 bases). Germline loops: CDR1 LGHNA, CDR2 YSLEER. Trimming took 0 bases from V and 6 from J, leaving 16 bases between them. The CDR3 runs 16 residues. CDR3 DNA: TGCGCCAGCAGCCAAGAACGGGGTTCTGGAACGGATACGCAGTATTTT. Translating gives CASSQERGSGTDTQYF.

This clone has a single count. This chain uses TRBV5-6 with TRBJ2-7, with D possibly matching TRBD1 (8 bases). This CDR3 is 14 amino acids long. Trimming cost V 1 base and J 4 bases, with 12 bases left between them. Per germline, CDR1 SGHDT and CDR2 YYEEEE. CDR3 nucleotide sequence: TGTGCCAGCAGCTTGTACAGGGGGGGGTACGAGCAGTACTTC. Translating gives CASSLYRGGYEQYF.

The rearrangement joins TRBV5-5 to TRBJ2-3; D remains unclear. V was pared by 1 base and J by 4 bases, with 7 bases between. Germline V gene data show CDR1 as SGHKS and CDR2 as YYEKEE (reference sequence). This CDR3 spans 13 amino acids. CDR3 in amino acids: CASSLSGSDTQYF. In DNA form, the CDR3 reads TGTGCCAGCAGCTTGTCCGGGTCAGATACGCAGTATTTT.

This clone has a handful of counts. V and J are TRBV4-1 and TRBJ1-6, with 10 bases lining up with TRBD1. V lost 1 base to trimming and J lost 8 bases; unmatched junction nucleotides: 2. Germline V lookup: CDR1 MGHRA, CDR2 YSYEKL. The length of the CDR3 is 15 residues. The CDR3 spells CASSQGTGGDSPLHF. In nucleotides, the CDR3 is TGCGCCAGCAGCCAAGGGACAGGGGGGGATTCACCCCTCCACTTT.

This chain connects TRBV27 to TRBJ1-1; unclear D gene. V lost 5 bases, J lost 1 base, and 8 bases lay in between. Germline V gene lookup returns CDR1 MNHEY and CDR2 SMNVEV (reference sequence). The CDR3 totals 13 residues. CDR3 residues: CASSPRRNTEAFF. As DNA, the CDR3 is TGTGCCAGCAGTCCGCGGAGGAACACTGAAGCTTTCTTT.

This rearrangement joins TRBV27 to TRBJ1-5, with a possible D match to TRBD1 (5 bases). V lost 1 base to trimming and J lost 2 bases, with 9 bases between them. The CDR3 totals 15 residues. Germline CDR1 is MNHEY and CDR2 is SMNVEV (reference sequence). Written as DNA, the CDR3 is TGTGCCAGCAGTTTATTGGGGGGAGGCAATCAGCCCCAGCATTTT. This codes for CASSLLGGGNQPQHF.

The chain links TRBV9 to TRBJ2-2, with unresolved D. V was trimmed by 4 bases and J by 0 bases, leaving 4 bases between them. The germline CDR1 and CDR2 sequences are SGDLS and YYNGEE. This CDR3 is 13 amino acids long. The CDR3 bases are TGTGCCAGCAGCCACACGAACACCGGGGAGCTGTTTTTT. Translated: CASSHTNTGELFF.

This rearrangement joins TRBV5-4 to TRBJ2-4, with 7 bases lining up with TRBD1. This CDR3 spans 15 amino acids. Germline V CDR1 and CDR2: SGHNT, YYREEE (reference sequence). The V and J ends lost 4 bases and 8 bases, in that order; junction bases with no gene match: 12. CDR3 bases: TGTGCCAGCAGCCCGGATTTAGGGACAGCCGACATTCAGTACTTC. Translated, it gives CASSPDLGTADIQYF.

This clone has just a few counts. The chain has TRBV7-6 and TRBJ1-1; D uncertain. The CDR3 is 16 amino acids. Germline loops: CDR1 SGHVS, CDR2 FNYEAQ. V lost 6 bases and J lost 1, with 18 bases in between. The CDR3 reads CASSLIHRGGNTEAFF. CDR3 nucleotides: TGTGCCAGCAGTCTAATTCACCGGGGAGGGAACACTGAAGCTTTCTTT.

V usage is TRBV5-1 and J usage is TRBJ1-4; 9 bases agree with TRBD1. Per germline, CDR1 SGHRS and CDR2 YFSETQ. This CDR3 is built from 16 residues. Trimming removed 1 base from V and 5 bases from J; junction bases left unmatched: 6. The DNA for the CDR3 is TGCGCCAGCAGCTTGAGGTCGGGACAGGGAAATGAAAAACTGTTTTTT. As protein: CASSLRSGQGNEKLFF.

This chain links TRBV30 with TRBJ2-6; D is undetermined. This CDR3 contains 15 residues. Trimming took 1 base from V and 2 from J, leaving 9 bases between them. Germline CDR1 GTSNPN, CDR2 SVGIG (reference sequence). CDR3 region: CAWSGVIPGANVLTF. The CDR3 region has the DNA TGTGCCTGGAGTGGAGTAATTCCTGGGGCCAACGTCCTGACTTTC.

This clone was seen a few times. The chain has TRBV6-4 and TRBJ1-4; D not resolved. Germline CDR1 and CDR2: MRHNA and SNTAGT. CDR3 length: 15 residues. V lost 6 bases to trimming and J lost 0 bases, with 11 bases between them. CDR3 sequence reads: CASSEKPATNEKLFF. The CDR3 DNA follows: TGTGCCAGCAGCGAAAAACCAGCAACTAATGAAAAACTGTTTTTT.

This clone was counted a few times. The genes are TRBV2 and TRBJ1-1, with TRBD1 matching 8 bases. Germline CDR1 reads SNHLY; CDR2 reads FYNNEI. The ends lost 8 bases at V and 4 bases at J; junction bases unmatched: 6. The CDR3 is 13 residues long. The CDR3 DNA is TGTGCCAGCGGTGGACAGGGTGGCACTGAAGCTTTCTTT. It codes for CASGGQGGTEAFF.

V and J are TRBV4-1 and TRBJ2-7; 7 bases fit TRBD1. The CDR3 loop spans 14 amino acids. The junction had 5 bases not matched to a gene; V was cut back by 6 bases and J by 0 bases. CDR1 is MGHRA, CDR2 YSYEKL, per germline. CDR3 region: CASSRGQNSYEQYF. DNA of the CDR3: TGCGCCAGCAGTCGGGGACAGAACTCCTACGAGCAGTACTTC.

This clone has only one observation. The chain carries TRBV2 and TRBJ2-7; D possibly corresponds to TRBD2 (6 bases). The length of the CDR3 is 13 residues. V was pared by 6 bases and J by 7 bases, with 16 bases between. Per germline, CDR1 SNHLY and CDR2 FYNNEI. This CDR3 is CASRPGDGHEQYF. Here the CDR3 DNA reads TGTGCCAGCAGGCCGGGGGACGGGCATGAGCAGTACTTC.

The gene calls are TRBV5-8 and TRBJ2-5; 9 bases are shared with TRBD1. The CDR3 consists of 16 residues. CDR1 SGHTS and CDR2 YDEGEE come from the germline V gene. Trimming at V came to 4 bases and at J to 9 bases, leaving 16 bases not matched to a gene. DNA of the CDR3: TGTGCCAGCAGCAGAGACCGGGACAGGGTTATCTCGGCCCAGTACTTC. As protein: CASSRDRDRVISAQYF.